The 5 T cell receptor beta chains given below trace back to one sample, sequenced in a study of Graves' ophthalmopathy and Graves' hyperthyroidism. Using RNA transcripts, the TCR beta CDR3 regions were amplified. HTBI-primed first-round RT-PCR preceded second-round multiplex PCR. TCRdb itself ran the multiplex PCR reads through MiXCR, one entry per CDR3 protein. The data show 170,000 or so distinct CDR3 sequences, 30% to 45% seen once. The specimen was peripheral blood. These TCRs come from a woman aged 40 to 55 with Graves' ophthalmopathy.

This clonotype showed up many times. The chain is built from TRBV6-5 and TRBJ1-2; D is ambiguous. V gave up 0 bases and J gave up 2 bases, with 7 bases separating them. The V gene's germline CDR1 is MNHEY and CDR2 SVGAGI. The CDR3 runs to 14 residues. As DNA, the CDR3 is TGTGCCAGCAGTTACTCGTACGGCAACTATGGCTACACCTTC. Translated, it gives CASSYSYGNYGYTF.

The chain combines TRBV6-2 or TRBV6-3 with TRBJ1-3, with a possible D match to TRBD1 (5 bases). CDR1 and CDR2 (germline): MNHEY, SVGEGT. V was cut by 5 bases and J by 4 bases, with 21 bases left in between. The CDR3 totals 17 residues. The CDR3 protein is CASSRGHRGSPGNTIYF. The CDR3 nucleotides are TGTGCCAGCAGTAGAGGACACCGGGGTAGTCCCGGAAACACCATATATTTT.

The J gene is TRBJ1-2, the V gene TRBV12-3 or TRBV12-4; 9 bases are a match to TRBD1. V lost 7 bases, J lost 6 bases, and 6 bases stayed unmatched. CDR3 size: 13 residues. The CDR3 here is CASKTGTGHGYTF. In DNA, the CDR3 is TGTGCCAGCAAGACCGGGACAGGGCATGGCTACACCTTC.

The chain has TRBV11-2 and TRBJ2-2; D unresolved. The CDR3 runs to 15 residues. V lost 3 bases and J 4 bases, leaving 12 bases between the germline ends. Germline CDR1 reads SGHAT; CDR2 reads FQNNGV. This chain's CDR3 is CASSFGRIGTGELFF. CDR3 in DNA: TGTGCCAGCAGCTTCGGCAGGATAGGCACCGGGGAGCTGTTTTTT.

This clonotype was counted a few times. V and J are TRBV28 and TRBJ1-2, with 10 positions matching TRBD1. Germline CDR1 is MDHEN and CDR2 is SYDVKM. The CDR3 extends over 15 amino acids. Trimming at V came to 5 bases and at J to 4 bases, leaving 7 bases not matched to a gene. Here the CDR3 reads CASSQRDRGVYGYTF. The CDR3 nucleotides are TGTGCCAGCAGTCAACGGGACAGGGGCGTCTATGGCTACACCTTC.